This paragraph reports one T cell receptor (beta chain). Its antigen remains unknown. This record belongs to a study of T cell responses to AZD1222 COVID-19 vaccine. Study-wide points: Scientists sampled the repertoires only once the peak T cell response had passed. Close to half of spike-specific TCRs reportedly recognize unmutated variant regions.

Sequencing was performed with immunoSEQ multiplex PCR; in TCRdb, only in-frame clones are kept and a portion is missing. This repertoire shows over 100,000 clones, over 85% found once; its top ten account for approximately 8.4%. From germline, CDR1 is LNHDA and CDR2 SQIVND (reference sequence). Trimming cost V 7 bases and J 2 bases; bases outside gene matches: 6. The CDR3 contains 14 residues. The sequencing here drew on peripheral blood, taken on day 0 of AZD1222 vaccination. The J gene is TRBJ1-1, the V gene TRBV19; 8 bases map to TRBD1. This receptor was identified in an adult in good health. CDR3 DNA: TGTGCCAGTACCCCGACAGGGGAAAACACTGAAGCTTTCTTT. Amino acids: CASTPTGENTEAFF.